Described below is a single T cell receptor beta chain sequence and its context. What it binds is not known. These data belong to a study of CD8 T cells in ankylosing spondylitis. General study findings and limits: In reactive arthritis synovial fluid and blood, some motif variants had been reported before. Apparently characteristic of ankylosing spondylitis blood was a TCR beta motif (about eight highly homologous variants). Significantly higher representation of disease-linked clones was reported for matched ankylosing spondylitis synovial fluid.

5'-RACE, quantitative and with molecular barcodes, yielded the TCR beta libraries. In TCRdb, the 5' RACE reads were re-called with MiXCR into one record per CDR3 protein. This table has roughly 370,000 distinct CDR3 sequences, around 24% appearing once. The CDR3 consists of 15 residues. V lost 6 bases, J lost 5 bases, and 14 bases stayed unmatched. Germline V gives CDR1 DFQATT, CDR2 SNEGSKA (reference sequence). Sequenced sample: blood, either unsorted or a sorted T cell fraction (not recorded which). The rearrangement uses TRBV20-1 and TRBJ2-5, with TRBD2 matching over 8 bases. The source is a male donor with ankylosing spondylitis. Written as DNA, the CDR3 is TGCAGTGCAAGAAAGGGTAGCGGGACCTACGAGACCCAGTACTTC. Translation: CSARKGSGTYETQYF.